This entry lists 3 T cell receptor beta chains sequenced from one sample in a study of T cell changes during pregnancy in multiple sclerosis. TCRdb's copy holds only in-frame clones and misses some; the assay was immunoSEQ multiplex PCR. Among tens of thousands of clones listed, 80% to 95% were seen once. The sequenced sample was peripheral blood, obtained in the second trimester of pregnancy. These receptors were obtained from a female donor with multiple sclerosis, enrolled in a pregnancy study.

The chain is built from TRBV6-1 and TRBJ2-5; a possible D gene is TRBD2 (5 bases). Trimming stripped 2 bases from V and 5 bases from J, with 15 bases between. The CDR3 is 15 residues long. Germline values: CDR1 MNHNS, CDR2 SASEGT. In DNA form, the CDR3 reads TGTGCCAGCAGTGAAAAAGTTGGAGGTGGGGAGACCCAGTACTTC. It translates to CASSEKVGGGETQYF.

This chain uses TRBV27 with TRBJ1-5; D is unclear. Trimming cost V 5 bases and J 2 bases, with 16 bases left between them. CDR3 length: 16 residues. Germline assignment: CDR1 MNHEY and CDR2 SMNVEV (reference sequence). In nucleotides, the CDR3 is TGTGCCAGCAGTCCGTCCGGTGGGGAGCGCAATCAGCCCCAGCATTTT. Translated: CASSPSGGERNQPQHF.

V and J are TRBV7-8 and TRBJ2-2; 11 bases agree with TRBD2. The CDR3 is made up of 18 amino acids. Per germline, CDR1 SGHVS and CDR2 FQNEAQ. V shed 2 bases and J 3 bases; nucleotides not matched to a gene: 8. The CDR3 loop is CASSLRLAGGSDTGELFF. CDR3 DNA: TGTGCCAGCAGCTTACGGCTAGCGGGAGGCAGTGACACCGGGGAGCTGTTTTTT.